The present TCR beta chain was sequenced within a study of T cells in Graves' hyperthyroidism and ophthalmopathy (dated by TCRdb to the late 2010s). Concerning the study at large: Peripheral blood was collected at initial diagnosis, before any treatment. TCR V-J signatures able to tell the groups apart were searched for in a discovery cohort of 100 or so patients, of whom about 40 had Graves' ophthalmopathy and 57 had stable Graves' hyperthyroidism. An independent validation cohort of fewer than 20 hyperthyroidism patients and roughly 16 patients who later progressed to ophthalmopathy tested prospective prediction of ophthalmopathy. The approximately 98 discovery patients were randomly divided into training and test sets at a 7:3 ratio. Thyroid tissue and blood T-cell repertoires from about six Graves' hyperthyroidism patients were also compared in the study. Once sampling was done, hyperthyroidism patients were given methimazole at a starting dose of 30 mg daily, whereas ophthalmopathy patients were given high-dose intravenous methylprednisolone. According to the paper, TCR Vbeta CDR3 sequencing was carried out on approximately 140 peripheral blood samples, which came from 40 to 45 ophthalmopathy, around 75 hyperthyroidism and some 17 progressor patients.

TCR beta CDR3 regions were amplified from RNA transcripts. The first round of RT-PCR for the TCR CDR3 was performed with the HTBI primer set and the Qiagen OneStep RT-PCR kit. Libraries were constructed in a second round of multiplex PCR, after which size selection and purification were carried out. Sequencing of the libraries was done on an Illumina HiSeq2000 using paired-end 100 bp reads. As for the authors' bioinformatics: SOAPnuke was used to process the raw data, throwing out any read that contained adapters or uncalled bases, had a mean Phred below 15, or lacked an exact constant-primer or identifier match. High-quality paired reads were merged with COPE v1.2.5, and unique nucleotide sequences were defined as clonotypes. Clonotypes were aligned to IMGT TRBV, TRBD and TRBJ reference segments using MiTCR v1.1. The analysis included only V-J combinations with a frequency above 0.0001, which together covered 98% to 99.2% of the repertoires. A TCS score was defined as the ratio between F50 (clonal expansion) and ExV (chaos), using BLOSUM62-based TCRdist between CDR3 peptides within each V-J. Welch's t-statistics and random forest reduced 450 to 600 V-J features to 10 to 15, which were used in a naive Bayes classifier (R e1071). TCRdb reworked the public reads: Q25 trimming with fastp, MiXCR clone assembly, productive beta chains retained. Rows are combined by CDR3 protein, so each entry shows the most common genes and DNA. The V and J calls were not made by the authors but by TCRdb's processing. For this sample the table gives some 620,000 distinct CDR3 sequences, of which 15% to 20% were detected only once. 3.8% of the sample lies in the top ten.

Stable Graves' hyperthyroidism was defined as no progression to ophthalmopathy during 18 months of follow-up. The hyperthyroidism patients were between 18 and 65 years old and newly diagnosed, with a disease duration of less than 2 months. The study excluded patients with uncontrolled infections, other autoimmune diseases, pregnancy or lactation. Diagnoses were established on the basis of clinical symptoms, serum thyroxine and TRAb, thyroid ultrasound, and orbital computed tomography. PBMCs were separated from 10 ml of fresh peripheral blood using Ficoll-Paque density gradient centrifugation. Total RNA was extracted with Trizol reagent, and quality was checked on an Agilent 2100 Bioanalyzer. Results the study describes overall, beyond this receptor: No statistical method was used to set the sample size in advance, and investigators knew the group allocation. Most expanded thyroid clonotypes (frequency above 0.001) were also detected in blood, a finding suggesting that blood repertoires may reflect thyroid immune responses. In validation, the model predicted progression to ophthalmopathy with around 71% sensitivity and around 72% specificity, a median of roughly seven months before onset. A model built on a 13 V-J signature distinguished ophthalmopathy from stable hyperthyroidism, reaching 85% to 90% sensitivity and approximately 83% specificity in cross-validation and 80%/75% in testing.

Worth noting for this clonotype: It lacks a known antigen. The junction departs from the called germline gene at one end, perhaps through a read error.

From the cysteine up to the phenylalanine, the CDR3 has a length of 14 residues. Only the CDR3 region is kept as DNA, spanning 42 bases read in frame from base 1. The receptor was derived from a woman younger than 45 with Graves' hyperthyroidism. The V and J segments used are TRBV12-3 or TRBV12-4 and TRBJ2-6; the D gene cannot be resolved reliably. The sample taken for sequencing was blood. The DNA sequence follows: TGTGCCGGCAGCTTTGGATCTGGGGCCAACGTCCTGACTTTC. The resulting protein is CAGSFGSGANVLTF.